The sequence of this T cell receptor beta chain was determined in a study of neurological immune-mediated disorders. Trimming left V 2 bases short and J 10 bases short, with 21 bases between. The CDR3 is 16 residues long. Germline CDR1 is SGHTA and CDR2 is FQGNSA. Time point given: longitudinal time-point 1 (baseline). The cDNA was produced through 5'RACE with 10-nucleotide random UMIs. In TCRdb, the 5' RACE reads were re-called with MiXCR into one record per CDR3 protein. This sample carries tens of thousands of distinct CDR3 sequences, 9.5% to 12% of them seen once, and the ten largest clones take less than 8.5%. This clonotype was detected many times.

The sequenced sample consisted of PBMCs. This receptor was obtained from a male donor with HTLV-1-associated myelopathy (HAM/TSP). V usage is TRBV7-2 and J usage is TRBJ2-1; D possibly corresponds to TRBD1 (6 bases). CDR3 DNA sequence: TGTGCCAGCAGCTTATTGTGGGGGCGAGGGAATATAGAGCAGTTCTTC. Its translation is CASSLLWGRGNIEQFF.